Below are 9 T cell receptor beta chains sequenced from a single sample in a study of cytomegalovirus exposure and HLA in healthy donors. PCR was performed using 60 Vbeta and 13 Jbeta primers. Sequencing used immunoSEQ multiplex PCR; TCRdb keeps in-frame clones, though not all of them. The repertoire holds some 170,000 clones, with 79% as singletons. The sequencing sample was made of PBMCs. The receptors derive from a man in his forties or fifties in good health and CMV-seronegative.

This clone appeared a few times. V and J are TRBV6-1 and TRBJ2-1; 7 bases match TRBD1. This CDR3 is built from 16 residues. Germline V CDR1 and CDR2: MNHNS, SASEGT. V was clipped by 1 base and J by 2 bases; unmatched bases: 5. CDR3 region: CASSEGWDSTYNEQFF. The CDR3 DNA sequence: TGTGCCAGCAGTGAAGGTTGGGACAGTACCTACAATGAGCAGTTCTTC.

J is TRBJ1-5 and V is TRBV7-6; 7 nucleotides match TRBD1. CDR1 is SGHVS and CDR2 is FNYEAQ in the germline V gene. V was pared by 5 bases and J by 7 bases, with 11 bases of the junction left unmatched. CDR3 size: 15 residues. The chain's CDR3 is CASSPQEGAGQPQHF. The CDR3 nucleotides read TGTGCCAGCAGCCCCCAAGAGGGGGCAGGGCAGCCCCAGCATTTT.

V and J are TRBV4-1 and TRBJ2-7, with D possibly TRBD1 on 5 matching bases. The germline gives CDR1 MGHRA, CDR2 YSYEKL. V dropped 3 bases and J dropped 2 bases, with 17 bases sitting between them. This CDR3 is built from 16 residues. The CDR3 here is CASSQGQGGSTYEQYF. CDR3 sequence (DNA): TGCGCCAGCAGCCAGGGCCAGGGTGGGTCTACCTACGAGCAGTACTTC.

The chain recombines TRBV11-2 with TRBJ1-4, with TRBD1 as a possible D gene (6 bases). The V end was cut by 0 bases, the J end by 3 bases, with 8 bases between. The germline V gene has CDR1 SGHAT and CDR2 FQNNGV. This CDR3 is 15 amino acids long. The chain's CDR3 is CASSLDRGPNEKLFF. CDR3 nucleotide sequence: TGTGCCAGCAGCTTAGACAGGGGACCTAATGAAAAACTGTTTTTT. Combining the CDR3 with reference TRBV11-2 and TRBJ1-4 gives the whole variable domain EAGVAQSPRYKIIEKRQSVAFWCNPISGHATLYWYQQILGQGPKLLIQFQNNGVVDDSQLPKDRFSAERLKGVDSTLKIQPAKLEDSAVYLCASSLDRGPNEKLFFGSGTQLSVL.

The rearrangement joins TRBV7-2 to TRBJ1-1; TRBD1 matches 7 bases. The V segment lost 3 bases and the J segment 4 bases; nucleotides outside the gene matches: 14. This CDR3 has 17 amino acids. Germline assignment: CDR1 SGHTA and CDR2 FQGNSA. The chain's CDR3 is CASSFGPQRGQATEAFF. CDR3 bases: TGTGCCAGCAGCTTTGGGCCCCAAAGGGGGCAGGCCACTGAAGCTTTCTTT.

The gene calls are TRBV18 and TRBJ2-5; TRBD1 aligns across 7 bases. The V gene's germline CDR1 is KGHSH and CDR2 LQKENI. CDR3 length: 15 residues. The V segment lost 5 bases and the J segment 4 bases; nucleotides outside the gene matches: 10. As DNA, the CDR3 is TGTGCCAGCTCAACTGAGACAGGGTCGCGAGAGACCCAGTACTTC. Protein product: CASSTETGSRETQYF.

This clone was seen more than once but under ten times. This chain joins TRBV9 and TRBJ2-2; 7 nucleotides align to TRBD2. There are 16 residues in the CDR3. CDR1 and CDR2 (germline): SGDLS, YYNGEE. V lost 0 bases, J lost 2 bases, and 4 bases stayed unmatched. Here the CDR3 reads CASSVAASGNTGELFF. The CDR3 DNA is TGTGCCAGCAGCGTAGCCGCTAGCGGAAACACCGGGGAGCTGTTTTTT.

J is TRBJ2-7 and V is TRBV6-5; 10 bases fit TRBD2. The CDR3 loop spans 14 amino acids. From germline, CDR1 is MNHEY and CDR2 SVGAGI. The trim removed 10 bases at V and 1 base at J, leaving 7 bases unmatched. The CDR3 DNA reads as TGTGCCATCGCTACTAGCGGGATTTCCTACGAGCAGTACTTC. Protein sequence: CAIATSGISYEQYF.

This clone was counted once. V usage is TRBV6-6 and J usage is TRBJ2-5; weak D call: TRBD1 (6 bases). This CDR3 contains 15 residues. Germline V gene sequence: CDR1 MNHNY, CDR2 SVGAGI (reference sequence). V shed 0 bases and J shed 5 bases, with 13 bases lying between them. The CDR3 region is CASSYSRQVGETQYF. CDR3 bases: TGTGCCAGCAGTTACTCCCGACAGGTTGGGGAGACCCAGTACTTC.